The 14 T cell receptor beta chains in this list originate from one sample, sequenced in a study of shared clonotypes between healthy human individuals. This table comes from immunoSEQ multiplex PCR, and its TCRdb copy is limited to in-frame clones, with some not included. Altogether 2 million to 2.5 million clones are present, roughly 94% being singletons, with the ten largest covering 0.13%. Sequences were obtained from naive CD4+ T cells sorted from blood. The subset denotes: CD45RA+ positively selected. These receptors were collected from a man aged 18-30 years in good health.

This sequence joins TRBV5-1 and TRBJ2-5; a weak D match, TRBD2 (6 bases). In germline, CDR1 is SGHRS, CDR2 YFSETQ. The CDR3 has 15 amino acids. Trimming removed 0 bases at V and 4 bases at J, with 13 bases between. The CDR3 loop reads CASSLGSGERETQYF. CDR3 sequence (DNA): TGCGCCAGCAGCTTGGGTTCGGGGGAACGAGAGACCCAGTACTTC.

Notes on this clone: Other DNA sequences in this specimen translate into the identical CDR3. The chain is built from TRBV18 and TRBJ2-7, with 8 bases aligning to TRBD2. The CDR3 consists of 14 residues. Losses at the gene ends were 6 bases for V and 3 bases for J; bases not matched to a gene: 7. Germline V gene sequence: CDR1 KGHSH, CDR2 LQKENI. CDR3 bases: TGTGCCAGCTCGCCTGGGCGGGAGGTCTACGAGCAGTACTTC. This codes for CASSPGREVYEQYF.

This sequence joins TRBV5-1 and TRBJ2-5, with D unresolved. Germline CDR1 and CDR2: SGHRS and YFSETQ. V lost 1 base and J 2 bases, leaving 9 bases between the germline ends. The CDR3 sequence is 14 residues long. Written as DNA, the CDR3 is TGCGCCAGCAGCTTGTCGGGTCAGCAAGAGACCCAGTACTTC. Its translation is CASSLSGQQETQYF.

This rearrangement joins TRBV5-1 to TRBJ2-7, with 8 bases fitting TRBD1. This CDR3 has 14 residues. Germline CDR1 SGHRS, CDR2 YFSETQ. V was clipped by 4 bases and J by 6 bases; unmatched bases: 9. CDR3 bases: TGCGCCAGCAGCCAGCAGGGGGCGTCGGGCGAGCAGTACTTC. This gives the protein CASSQQGASGEQYF.

The chain joins TRBV28 to TRBJ2-5, with 10 bases that match TRBD2. The CDR3 covers 19 residues. Germline trimming cut 1 base from V and 0 bases from J; bases unmatched to any gene: 11. The germline V gene encodes CDR1 MDHEN and CDR2 SYDVKM. CDR3 residues: CASSLSLLAGDQYQETQYF. The CDR3 coding sequence is TGTGCCAGCAGTTTATCCCTCCTAGCGGGGGACCAGTACCAAGAGACCCAGTACTTC.

The table lists this clone with a count of one. The gene calls are TRBV6-1 and TRBJ1-2; 10 bases align to TRBD1. The CDR3 is 15 residues long. CDR1 and CDR2 from the germline V gene are MNHNS and SASEGT. V was pared by 8 bases and J by 2 bases, with 8 bases of the junction left unmatched. The chain's CDR3 is CASRDRGSQNYGYTF. The CDR3 DNA reads as TGTGCCAGCCGGGACAGGGGTAGTCAGAACTATGGCTACACCTTC.

A word on this clone: The same CDR3 is also encoded by other DNA sequences in this sample. The chain links TRBV18 to TRBJ2-5; no firm D call. The CDR3 runs 13 residues. CDR1 and CDR2 from the germline V gene are KGHSH and LQKENI. The ends were cut back, 2 bases at V and 2 bases at J, with 6 bases in the middle. The CDR3 here is CASSPGEQETQYF. The CDR3 DNA is TGTGCCAGCTCACCAGGGGAACAAGAGACCCAGTACTTC. The full variable domain, with the rest looked up from reference TRBV18 and TRBJ2-5, is NAGVMQNPRHLVRRRGQEARLRCSPMKGHSHVYWYRQLPEEGLKFMVYLQKENIIDESGMPKERFSAEFPKEGPSILRIQQVVRGDSAAYFCASSPGEQETQYFGPGTRLLVL.

The chain employs TRBV7-2 and TRBJ2-1; D uncertain. The CDR3 runs 14 residues. V shed 3 bases and J shed 2 bases, with 8 bases lying between them. Germline V gene lookup returns CDR1 SGHTA and CDR2 FQGNSA. CDR3 sequence reads: CASSFRLAYNEQFF. DNA for the CDR3: TGTGCCAGCAGCTTCCGGTTGGCCTACAATGAGCAGTTCTTC.

The chain is built from TRBV28 and TRBJ1-4; the D is unclear. Germline V gene lookup returns CDR1 MDHEN and CDR2 SYDVKM. The CDR3 has 15 residues. Trimming pared 7 bases from V and 5 bases from J, leaving 17 bases between. CDR3 in DNA: TGTGCCAGCACGATAGGAGGAGGCGTAAATGAAAAACTGTTTTTT. This gives the protein CASTIGGGVNEKLFF.

The V call is TRBV7-9, the J call TRBJ2-7; D is unresolved. This CDR3 region has 15 residues. V was trimmed by 4 bases and J by 5 bases, leaving 18 bases between them. CDR1 and CDR2 from the germline V gene are SEHNR and FQNEAQ (reference sequence). The CDR3 nucleotides are TGTGCCAGCAGCTGGCCCCTGCAGGCCAATAACGAGCAGTACTTC. This codes for CASSWPLQANNEQYF.

This chain connects TRBV19 to TRBJ1-2, with D uncertain. The germline V gene has CDR1 LNHDA and CDR2 SQIVND (reference sequence). This CDR3 comprises 14 residues. V lost 2 bases and J lost 3, with 10 bases in between. CDR3 sequence: CASSITASDYGYTF. CDR3 DNA sequence: TGTGCCAGTAGTATAACGGCATCGGACTATGGCTACACCTTC.

The chain combines TRBV7-9 with TRBJ1-2; the D is unclear. Germline V gene lookup returns CDR1 SEHNR and CDR2 FQNEAQ (reference sequence). Trimming cost V 2 bases and J 2 bases, with 6 bases left between them. There are 13 residues in the CDR3. This chain's CDR3 is CASSLPVNYGYTF. CDR3 DNA sequence: TGTGCCAGCAGCTTACCGGTGAACTATGGCTACACCTTC.

The genes are TRBV5-4 and TRBJ1-1; 7 bases align to TRBD1. CDR1 is SGHNT and CDR2 is YYREEE in the germline V gene (reference sequence). The V gene end was trimmed by 3 bases and the J gene end by 5 bases; junction bases not matched to a gene: 7. The length of the CDR3 is 14 residues. CDR3 loop: CASSYEGAGTEAFF. The CDR3 nucleotides read TGTGCCAGCAGCTACGAGGGGGCCGGTACTGAAGCTTTCTTT.

V and J are TRBV15 and TRBJ1-2, with D maybe TRBD1 (5 bases). This CDR3 comprises 14 residues. Germline lookup yields CDR1 LNHNV and CDR2 YYDKDF (reference sequence). Trimming stripped 0 bases from V and 7 bases from J, with 12 bases between. Here the CDR3 DNA reads TGTGCCACCAGCAGAGATCAAGGGGTGGGTGGCTACACCTTC. It yields the protein CATSRDQGVGGYTF. Full variable domain (rest looked up from reference TRBV15 and TRBJ1-2): DAMVIQNPRYQVTQFGKPVTLSCSQTLNHNVMYWYQQKSSQAPKLLFHYYDKDFNNEADTPDNFQSRRPNTSFCFLDIRSPGLGDTAMYLCATSRDQGVGGYTFGSGTRLTVV.